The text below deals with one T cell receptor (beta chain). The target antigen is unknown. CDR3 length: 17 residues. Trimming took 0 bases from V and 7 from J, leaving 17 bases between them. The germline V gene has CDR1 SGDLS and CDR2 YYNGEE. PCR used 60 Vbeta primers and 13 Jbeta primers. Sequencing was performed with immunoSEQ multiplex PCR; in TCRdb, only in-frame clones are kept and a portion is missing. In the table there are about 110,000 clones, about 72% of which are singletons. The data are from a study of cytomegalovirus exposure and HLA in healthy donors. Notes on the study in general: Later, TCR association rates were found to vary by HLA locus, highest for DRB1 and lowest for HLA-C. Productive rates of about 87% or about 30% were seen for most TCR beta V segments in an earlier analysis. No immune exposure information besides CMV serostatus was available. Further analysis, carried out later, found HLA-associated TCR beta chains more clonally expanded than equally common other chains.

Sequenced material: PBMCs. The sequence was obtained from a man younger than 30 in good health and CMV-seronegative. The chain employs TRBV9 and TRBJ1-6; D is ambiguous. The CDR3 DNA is TGTGCCAGCAGCGTAGGGCCCAGACTCACCCAGAATTCACCCCTCCACTTT. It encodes CASSVGPRLTQNSPLHF. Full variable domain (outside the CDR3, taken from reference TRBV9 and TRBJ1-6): DSGVTQTPKHLITATGQRVTLRCSPRSGDLSVYWYQQSLDQGLQFLIQYYNGEERAKGNILERFSAQQFPDLHSELNLSSLELGDSALYFCASSVGPRLTQNSPLHFGNGTRLTVT.